A single sample is the source of the 30 T cell receptor beta chains below, sequenced in a study of blood T cell repertoires in COVID-19. Clones were read by immunoSEQ multiplex PCR, and TCRdb kept only the in-frame ones, dropping some. Here the sample spans 98,000 or so clones, 88% being singletons. The sequenced sample was peripheral blood. Source of these receptors: a human donor in a cohort sampled during active COVID-19.

This clone was counted a single time. The rearrangement links TRBV18 to TRBJ2-6; a weak D match, TRBD1 (6 bases). The CDR3 contains 17 residues. Trimming pared 3 bases from V and 0 bases from J, leaving 12 bases between. From germline, CDR1 is KGHSH and CDR2 LQKENI. This CDR3 is CASSPRQGNSGANVLTF. DNA for the CDR3: TGTGCCAGCTCACCGCGGCAGGGGAACTCTGGGGCCAACGTCCTGACTTTC.

V and J are TRBV5-4 and TRBJ2-7; TRBD2 matches 16 bases. This CDR3 spans 16 amino acids. V lost 3 bases and J lost 4; bases outside the gene matches: 4. CDR1 is SGHNT and CDR2 is YYREEE in the germline V gene (reference sequence). The CDR3 DNA sequence: TGTGCCAGCAGCTGGGGACTAGCGGGAGGGCGTTACGAGCAGTACTTC. This sequence encodes CASSWGLAGGRYEQYF.

This chain connects TRBV2 to TRBJ1-6; D gene ambiguous. Trimming pared 4 bases from V and 5 bases from J, leaving 9 bases between. Looked up from germline, CDR1 is SNHLY and CDR2 is FYNNEI. The CDR3 consists of 14 residues. DNA for the CDR3: TGTGCCAGCAGTGTTAGACGGGATAATTCACCCCTCCACTTT. Translation: CASSVRRDNSPLHF.

In DNA form, the CDR3 reads TGTGCCAGCAGCTTTTTCAACTACGAGCAGTACTTC. Its translation is CASSFFNYEQYF. The V gene is TRBV5-6, the J gene TRBJ2-7; D remains ambiguous. This CDR3 has 12 residues. V lost 2 bases and J lost 3, with 6 bases in between. Germline V gene lookup returns CDR1 SGHDT and CDR2 YYEEEE.

This clone showed up just a few times. The gene calls are TRBV7-9 and TRBJ1-5, with TRBD1 matching 7 bases. CDR3 length: 15 amino acids. V gave up 5 bases and J gave up 3 bases; unmatched junction bases: 7. Germline CDR1 SEHNR, CDR2 FQNEAQ (reference sequence). The CDR3 sequence: CASSQGTEPNQPQHF. The CDR3 nucleotides are TGTGCCAGCAGCCAAGGGACAGAGCCCAATCAGCCCCAGCATTTT. The full variable domain, with the rest looked up from reference TRBV7-9 and TRBJ1-5, is DTGVSQNPRHKITKRGQNVTFRCDPISEHNRLYWYRQTLGQGPEFLTYFQNEAQLEKSRLLSDRFSAERPKGSFSTLEIQRTEQGDSAMYLCASSQGTEPNQPQHFGDGTRLSIL.

As DNA, the CDR3 is TGTGCCAGTAGGGGACAGCCGAATAGCAATCAGCCCCAGCATTTT. It specifies CASRGQPNSNQPQHF. The gene calls are TRBV19 and TRBJ1-5, with TRBD1 identical over 7 bases. The germline V gene encodes CDR1 LNHDA and CDR2 SQIVND (reference sequence). This CDR3 comprises 15 residues. V trimming: 6 bases; J trimming: 0 bases; junction bases outside the gene matches: 5.

This chain links TRBV21-1 with TRBJ2-4; TRBD2, the table's D call, was not compared with the DNA. TRBV21-1 is a known pseudogene. This CDR3 is 16 amino acids long. CDR3 nucleotides: TGTGCCAGCAGCCCGAGGCGGGGGACTCCTAAAAACATTCAGTACTTC. Translated, it gives CASSPRRGTPKNIQYF.

Details on this clone: The sample holds other DNA sequences that translate to the same CDR3. The rearrangement joins TRBV6-5 to TRBJ1-5, with D tentatively TRBD1 (5 bases). Germline CDR1 MNHEY, CDR2 SVGAGI. The CDR3 totals 14 residues. Trimming took off 3 bases at V and 4 bases at J, with 10 bases between the two ends. The CDR3 sequence is CASSYSRGNQPQHF. The CDR3 nucleotides are TGTGCCAGCAGTTATTCAAGGGGTAATCAGCCCCAGCATTTT.

This clone was seen only a few times. Written as DNA, the CDR3 is TGTGCCAGCAGTTTAGGGAGCCTAAGCTCCTACAATGAGCAGTTCTTC. It encodes CASSLGSLSSYNEQFF. This chain connects TRBV27 to TRBJ2-1; D is perhaps TRBD2 (5 bases). Germline V lookup: CDR1 MNHEY, CDR2 SMNVEV (reference sequence). The CDR3 length is 16 residues. The ends were cut back, 2 bases at V and 0 bases at J, with 11 bases in the middle.

This chain uses TRBV19 with TRBJ1-2; D is uncertain. Trimming took 5 bases from V and 1 from J, leaving 17 bases between them. The CDR3 is made up of 16 amino acids. Germline-derived CDR1 and CDR2 are LNHDA and SQIVND (reference sequence). CDR3 loop: CASSPRAGYSNYGYTF. The CDR3 nucleotides are TGTGCCAGTAGTCCCCGGGCGGGGTACAGTAACTATGGCTACACCTTC. Full variable domain (outside the CDR3, taken from reference TRBV19 and TRBJ1-2): DGGITQSPKYLFRKEGQNVTLSCEQNLNHDAMYWYRQDPGQGLRLIYYSQIVNDFQKGDIAEGYSVSREKKESFPLTVTSAQKNPTAFYLCASSPRAGYSNYGYTFGSGTRLTVV.

This clone appeared a few times. The chain has TRBV4-2 and TRBJ2-1; TRBD2 matches 16 bases. The junction had 0 bases not matched to a gene; V was cut back by 3 bases and J by 7 bases. This CDR3 has 15 residues. Germline V gene sequence: CDR1 LGHNA, CDR2 YNFKEQ. The CDR3 nucleotides read TGTGCCAGCAGCCAGGGACTAGCGGGAGGGAATGAGCAGTTCTTC. It codes for CASSQGLAGGNEQFF.

This chain links TRBV9 with TRBJ1-1; no definite D call. This CDR3 has 13 residues. Trimming left V 2 bases short and J 0 bases short, with 5 bases between. Germline V CDR1 and CDR2: SGDLS, YYNGEE. CDR3 sequence: CASSVSVNTEAFF. As DNA, the CDR3 is TGTGCCAGCAGCGTGTCGGTGAACACTGAAGCTTTCTTT.

This clone was picked up one time. The J gene is TRBJ2-7, the V gene TRBV18; 9 bases align to TRBD1. The V gene's germline CDR1 is KGHSH and CDR2 LQKENI. V lost 3 bases, J lost 3 bases, and 6 bases stayed unmatched. The CDR3 has 15 residues. The CDR3 DNA is TGTGCCAGCTCACCGGACGGGACAGGGTTCTACGAGCAGTACTTC. It codes for CASSPDGTGFYEQYF.

This clone was found once. The genes are TRBV5-1 and TRBJ2-1; TRBD1 matches at 8 bases. The CDR3 contains 14 residues. Losses at the gene ends were 0 bases for V and 8 bases for J; bases not matched to a gene: 4. Germline-derived CDR1 and CDR2 are SGHRS and YFSETQ. The CDR3 sequence is CASSLEAGGDEQFF. CDR3 DNA sequence: TGCGCCAGCAGCTTGGAGGCAGGGGGCGATGAGCAGTTCTTC.

The chain couples TRBV7-8 to TRBJ2-1, with 13 bases aligning to TRBD2. With V trimmed by 5 bases and J by 6 bases, 4 bases remained unmatched. This CDR3 comprises 15 residues. Germline CDR1 reads SGHVS; CDR2 reads FQNEAQ. The CDR3 region is CASSLGLAGPNEQFF. The CDR3, as DNA: TGTGCCAGCAGCCTGGGACTAGCGGGGCCCAATGAGCAGTTCTTC.

To note about this clone: Other DNA sequences in this specimen translate into the identical CDR3. The J gene is TRBJ2-7, the V gene TRBV19; 9 nucleotides match TRBD2. This CDR3 region has 15 residues. With 3 bases clipped from V and 2 bases from J, the junction kept 5 bases outside the gene matches. From germline, CDR1 is LNHDA and CDR2 SQIVND (reference sequence). CDR3 region: CASSIWASGTYEQYF. CDR3 in DNA: TGTGCCAGTAGTATCTGGGCTAGCGGGACCTACGAGCAGTACTTC.

J is TRBJ2-6 and V is TRBV11-2; TRBD1 agrees at 8 bases. Losses at the gene ends were 2 bases for V and 4 bases for J; bases not matched to a gene: 7. CDR1 and CDR2 from the germline V gene are SGHAT and FQNNGV. CDR3 length equals 17 residues. Written as DNA, the CDR3 is TGTGCCAGCAGCTTAACCACAGGGGGTCACGGGGCCAACGTCCTGACTTTC. As protein: CASSLTTGGHGANVLTF.

The V gene is TRBV27, the J gene TRBJ2-1; 7 positions agree with TRBD2. There are 15 residues in the CDR3. The germline gives CDR1 MNHEY, CDR2 SMNVEV (reference sequence). With 9 bases clipped from V and 7 bases from J, the junction kept 15 bases outside the gene matches. For the CDR3, the DNA is TGTGCCAGTTCCTCCGGGACTACCCCGGGGAATGAGCAGTTCTTC. Amino acids: CASSSGTTPGNEQFF.

The chain employs TRBV6-6 and TRBJ2-1; possibly TRBD2 for D (7 bases). The CDR3 extends over 15 amino acids. The V end lost 6 bases, the J end lost 12 bases, and 24 bases lay between the germline ends. Per germline, CDR1 MNHNY and CDR2 SVGAGI (reference sequence). The CDR3 bases are TGTGCCAGCAGCGACCAGGCAGGGGAGGGGGGCTGGCAGTTCTTC. Its protein product is CASSDQAGEGGWQFF.

The V call is TRBV2, the J call TRBJ2-5, with D hard to call. The CDR3 has 11 residues. Germline CDR1 SNHLY, CDR2 FYNNEI. Trimming took 5 bases from V and 5 from J, leaving 6 bases between them. CDR3 sequence (DNA): TGTGCCAGCAGTTGGCAGGAGACCCAGTACTTC. Its protein product is CASSWQETQYF.

The chain combines TRBV4-1 with TRBJ1-2; 7 nucleotides line up with TRBD1. The V gene end was trimmed by 3 bases and the J gene end by 5 bases; junction bases not matched to a gene: 9. There are 15 residues in the CDR3. Per germline, CDR1 MGHRA and CDR2 YSYEKL. CDR3 DNA: TGCGCCAGCAGCCAGTCGGGGACAGCCAAGTATGGCTACACCTTC. It encodes CASSQSGTAKYGYTF.

The chain joins TRBV7-8 to TRBJ1-1; TRBD1 is a possible D gene (5 bases). The germline gives CDR1 SGHVS, CDR2 FQNEAQ. Trimming took off 1 base at V and 1 base at J, with 10 bases between the two ends. The CDR3 sequence is 15 residues long. CDR3 nucleotide sequence: TGTGCCAGCAGCTTAGTAGACAGCTCGAACACTGAAGCTTTCTTT. This codes for CASSLVDSSNTEAFF.

The genes are TRBV5-1 and TRBJ2-2; weak D call: TRBD1 (7 bases). Germline CDR1 and CDR2: SGHRS and YFSETQ. CDR3 length equals 18 residues. V was shortened by 4 bases and J by 0 bases, with 19 bases between the two germline ends. CDR3 sequence reads: CASSRGLQGRTNTGELFF. In nucleotides, the CDR3 is TGCGCCAGCAGCCGAGGACTACAGGGGCGAACGAACACCGGGGAGCTGTTTTTT.

The chain joins TRBV10-3 to TRBJ2-3, with 8 bases identical to TRBD1. Germline CDR1 reads ENHRY; CDR2 reads SYGVKD. The CDR3 has 14 residues. V was pared by 6 bases and J by 6 bases, with 8 bases of the junction left unmatched. The CDR3 spells CAISLGTGSDTQYF. CDR3 coding DNA: TGTGCCATCAGCCTCGGGACAGGTTCGGATACGCAGTATTTT.

This chain links TRBV27 with TRBJ1-5, with 11 bases lining up with TRBD1. The junction had 7 bases not matched to a gene; V was cut back by 5 bases and J by 7 bases. The germline gives CDR1 MNHEY, CDR2 SMNVEV (reference sequence). CDR3 length: 15 amino acids. The chain's CDR3 is CASSPGQGVRQPQHF. As DNA, the CDR3 is TGTGCCAGCAGTCCGGGACAGGGGGTCCGGCAGCCCCAGCATTTT.

The chain uses TRBV6-5 and TRBJ2-1; TRBD2 agrees at 9 bases. The CDR3 is 15 residues long. V gave up 2 bases and J gave up 9 bases; unmatched junction bases: 8. Germline V gene sequence: CDR1 MNHEY, CDR2 SVGAGI. Here the CDR3 reads CASSYQAGGRVEQFF. The CDR3, as DNA: TGTGCCAGCAGTTACCAGGCGGGGGGGCGCGTTGAGCAGTTCTTC.

The CDR3 nucleotides are TGTGCCAGCAGCTCTGGACCGGGAGGGAACGAGCAGTACTTC. It translates to CASSSGPGGNEQYF. The chain joins TRBV7-9 to TRBJ2-7, with 8 bases matching TRBD2. This CDR3 region has 14 residues. With V trimmed by 4 bases and J by 5 bases, 7 bases remained unmatched. Germline-derived CDR1 and CDR2 are SEHNR and FQNEAQ (reference sequence).

The chain joins TRBV7-2 to TRBJ1-2, with 10 bases identical to TRBD1. Germline CDR1 SGHTA, CDR2 FQGNSA. The CDR3 consists of 15 residues. J gave up 4 bases and V 4 bases, and 6 bases lay outside the gene matches. In DNA form, the CDR3 reads TGTGCCAGCAGCTCCCAGACAGGGGGCCCCTATGGCTACACCTTC. Translating it yields CASSSQTGGPYGYTF.

The genes are TRBV30 and TRBJ1-2; 10 nucleotides align to TRBD1. The CDR3 spans 18 residues. CDR1 and CDR2 (germline): GTSNPN, SVGIG (reference sequence). J lost 4 bases, V lost 3 bases, and 17 bases had no gene match. CDR3 in amino acids: CAWSKPGQGSPSGYGYTF. Written as DNA, the CDR3 is TGTGCCTGGAGCAAACCGGGACAGGGGAGCCCCTCGGGCTATGGCTACACCTTC.

The chain has TRBV6-5 and TRBJ1-1; D not resolved. CDR1 and CDR2 (germline): MNHEY, SVGAGI. V was trimmed by 2 bases and J by 0 bases, leaving 7 bases between them. This CDR3 contains 14 residues. CDR3 DNA sequence: TGTGCCAGCAGTTACGGGCCGGTGAACACTGAAGCTTTCTTT. Its protein product is CASSYGPVNTEAFF.